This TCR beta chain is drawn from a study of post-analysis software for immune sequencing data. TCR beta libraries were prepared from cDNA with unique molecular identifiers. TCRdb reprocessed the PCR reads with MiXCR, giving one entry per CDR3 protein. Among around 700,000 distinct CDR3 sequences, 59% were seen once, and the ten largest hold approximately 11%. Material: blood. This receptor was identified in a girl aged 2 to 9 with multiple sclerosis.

The CDR3 DNA follows: TGTGCCAGCAGCCGCGACAGGGAGGGATCACCCCTCCACTTT. The encoded protein is CASSRDREGSPLHF. The chain is built from TRBV7-9 and TRBJ1-6; 7 nucleotides align to TRBD1. Germline CDR1 reads SEHNR; CDR2 reads FQNEAQ (reference sequence). V dropped 5 bases and J dropped 10; count of bases not matched to a gene: 8. The CDR3 covers 14 residues.